This T cell receptor (beta chain) was retrieved from a study of T cells in women clearing cervical HPV infection (dated by TCRdb to between 2018 and 2020). In the study overall: The cases were around 23 women with histologically confirmed HPV16-related CIN3 or worse, and 2 of those women had invasive cancers. Blood from cases was collected at the visit where the lesion was first found, while blood from controls was collected once the infection could no longer be detected. Cases and controls were matched on age within five years and on year of sample collection. HLA typing was available for only a few women, so HLA type could not be excluded as a confounder. The exploratory proof-of-principle case-control study was nested within the Guanacaste HPV Natural History Study in Costa Rica and compared TCR repertoires across cervical HPV16 outcomes. Five blinded duplicates per group were added as quality controls, giving 60 or so samples: about 50 participants and 10 replicates. Cases had a median age of around 34 years compared with 37 to 40 for controls, and baseline characteristics showed no significant differences between the groups. Among cases, blood sampling occurred a median of 149 days after lesion detection, with an interquartile range of roughly 90 to 200 days. Controls were approximately 25 women whose single incident HPV16 infection cleared within 12 months without precancer or cancer developing. In the parent cohort, 9,500 to 13,000 women aged 18 or older were enrolled in Guanacaste, Costa Rica, during about 1993 to 1995 and then followed for less than 8 years. What the work shows at the level of the full study, not this receptor alone: T-cell numbers per sample were unknown, so richness differences could reflect varying T-cell content rather than repertoire biology. By combining richness with V gene abundances, random forest classifiers separated cases from controls with an estimated AUC of under 0.85. Significantly higher TCR repertoire richness was observed in CIN3+ cases than in controls across sequencing depths, whereas no difference in evenness was found. Cases had lower TRBV6-7 relative abundance than controls (about 0.1% versus 0.15%; Bonferroni P = 0.0008). Whether associations preceded infection or resulted from infection could not be shown with the cross-sectional design, and effector/memory subsets and HPV-specific T cells were not isolated.

TCR beta CDR3 regions were amplified by multiplex PCR using the immunoSEQ assay from an average of about 1,200 ng genomic DNA per sample. Primer bias was corrected in the assay by using a complete synthetic TCR repertoire to establish an amplification baseline. The amplicons were sequenced using the Illumina platform. Regarding the original processing steps: Sequence errors were corrected by clustering with frequency ratios and a modified nearest-neighbor algorithm, and the sequences were then analyzed in the immunoSEQ Analyzer using IMGT gene definitions. At each rarefaction depth, TCR richness and evenness were averaged across 20 rarefaction repeats, and any sample with fewer sequences than the depth was left out. V, D and J gene relative abundances were compared between groups with Wilcoxon rank sum tests, applying FDR correction. For the blinded duplicates, the intraclass correlation was roughly 96% for TCR richness and averaged roughly 79% across some 66 gene segments. Entries here come from immuneACCESS through TCRdb and include only in-frame sequences with V and J called. Some clones fail to appear in such tables; in the studies checked, an unresolved V gene covers under half of the shortfall, and the cause of the remainder is unknown. That table supplies the V and J calls and clone size; D and trimming were determined from the DNA. The record for this sample contains some 30,000 clones. Of the sample, approximately 8.3% is held by the ten largest clones.

Sequences ENHRY (CDR1) and SYGVKD (CDR2) are obtained from the germline V gene. V is trimmed back by 10 bases and J by 1 base, and the junction contains 7 bases that no gene match accounts for. Reading from cysteine to phenylalanine, the CDR3 counts 14 amino acids. The 33 bases shown cover part of the CDR3, and their frame starts at base 1. In the case of this clone: The antigen it binds to is not known. The sequence runs out 3 residues before the end of the CDR3; the remainder is reconstructed from the germline J gene.

Every participant had a single incident cervical HPV16 infection, and women with prevalent HPV16 infections were excluded. Cervical HPV DNA was detected by MY09/MY11 PCR, and genotyping was performed by dot-blot hybridization. Fifteen mL of heparinized blood was centrifuged, after which the buffy coat was aliquoted, frozen at -30 degrees C, and then stored at -80 degrees C. QIAGEN kits were used to extract genomic DNA from buffy coat specimens. The specimen was blood buffy coat. The receptor was derived from a woman between 18 and 69 years old with a cervical HPV16 infection that either progressed to CIN3+ or cleared (not recorded which). The V gene is TRBV10-3 and the J gene is TRBJ2-3; TRBD1 agrees with 8 junctional bases. The CDR3 DNA, read in part, is TGTGCCACCCAGCCAGGGGGCGGCACAGATACG. Translated, this is CATQPGGGTDT. The entire CDR3 reads CATQPGGGTDTQYF.